This TCR beta chain was recovered during a study of blood T cell repertoires in COVID-19. The CDR3 extends over 11 amino acids. V was clipped by 7 bases and J by 6 bases, with 9 bases between them. Germline V gives CDR1 SGDLS, CDR2 YYNGEE. Resolution of symptoms, clearance, or two negative PCRs was present in recovered Cohort 3 donors. Clones were sequenced by immunoSEQ multiplex PCR, and TCRdb holds only the in-frame ones, with some missing. The sample holds about 300,000 clones, around nine tenths seen once. The TCR sequence derives from a woman in her thirties who had recovered from COVID-19. The source material was PBMCs or T cells enriched from blood (not recorded which). The genes are TRBV9 and TRBJ2-3; D uncertain. In DNA, the CDR3 is TGTGCCAGCCAAAAAGAGGATACGCAGTATTTT. As protein: CASQKEDTQYF.